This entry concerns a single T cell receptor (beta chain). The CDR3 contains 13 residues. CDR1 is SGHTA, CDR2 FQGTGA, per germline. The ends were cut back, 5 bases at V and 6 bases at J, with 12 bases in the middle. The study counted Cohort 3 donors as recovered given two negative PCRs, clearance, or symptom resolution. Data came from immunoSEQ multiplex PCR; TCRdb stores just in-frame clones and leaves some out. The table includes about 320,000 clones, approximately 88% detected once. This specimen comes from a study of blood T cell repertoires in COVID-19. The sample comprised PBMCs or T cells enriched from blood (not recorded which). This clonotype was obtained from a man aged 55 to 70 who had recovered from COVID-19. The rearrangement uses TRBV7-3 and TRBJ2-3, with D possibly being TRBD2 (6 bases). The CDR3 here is CASSPREADTQYF. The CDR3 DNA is TGTGCCAGCAGCCCAAGGGAGGCGGATACGCAGTATTTT. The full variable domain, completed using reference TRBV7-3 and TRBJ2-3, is GAGVSQTPSNKVTEKGKYVELRCDPISGHTALYWYRQSLGQGPEFLIYFQGTGAADDSGLPNDRFFAVRPEGSVSTLKIQRTERGDSAVYLCASSPREADTQYFGPGTRLTVL.